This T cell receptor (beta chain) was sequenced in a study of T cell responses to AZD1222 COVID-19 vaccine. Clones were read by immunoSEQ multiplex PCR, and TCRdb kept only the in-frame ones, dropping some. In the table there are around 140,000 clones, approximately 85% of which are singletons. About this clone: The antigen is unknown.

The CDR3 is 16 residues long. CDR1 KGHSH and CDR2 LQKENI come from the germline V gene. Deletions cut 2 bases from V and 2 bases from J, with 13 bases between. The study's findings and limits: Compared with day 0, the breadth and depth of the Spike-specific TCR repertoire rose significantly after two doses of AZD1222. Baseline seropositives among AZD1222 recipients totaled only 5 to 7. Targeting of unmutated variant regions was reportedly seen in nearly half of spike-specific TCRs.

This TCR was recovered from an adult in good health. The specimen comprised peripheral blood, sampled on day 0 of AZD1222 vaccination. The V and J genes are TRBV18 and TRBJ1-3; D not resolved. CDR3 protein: CASSPEAAIAGNTIYF. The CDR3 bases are TGTGCCAGCTCACCAGAGGCGGCGATAGCTGGAAACACCATATATTTT. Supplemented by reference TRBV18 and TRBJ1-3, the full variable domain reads NAGVMQNPRHLVRRRGQEARLRCSPMKGHSHVYWYRQLPEEGLKFMVYLQKENIIDESGMPKERFSAEFPKEGPSILRIQQVVRGDSAAYFCASSPEAAIAGNTIYFGEGSWLTVV.